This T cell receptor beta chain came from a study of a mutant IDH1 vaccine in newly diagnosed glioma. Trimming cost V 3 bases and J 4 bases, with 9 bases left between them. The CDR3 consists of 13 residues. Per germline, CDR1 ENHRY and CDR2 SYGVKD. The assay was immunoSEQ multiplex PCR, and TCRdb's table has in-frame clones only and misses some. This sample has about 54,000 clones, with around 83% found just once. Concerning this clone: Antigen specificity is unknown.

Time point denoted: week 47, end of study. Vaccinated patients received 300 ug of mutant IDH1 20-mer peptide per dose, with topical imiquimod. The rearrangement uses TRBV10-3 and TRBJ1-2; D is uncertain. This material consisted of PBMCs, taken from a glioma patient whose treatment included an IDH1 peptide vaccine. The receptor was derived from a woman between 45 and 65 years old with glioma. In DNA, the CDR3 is TGTGCCATCAGTGAAATGGCAGGCTATGGCTACACCTTC. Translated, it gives CAISEMAGYGYTF.